One sample yielded the 23 T cell receptor beta chains listed below, sequenced in a study of cytomegalovirus exposure and HLA in healthy donors. Repertoires were generated with immunoSEQ multiplex PCR, while TCRdb's copy carries only in-frame clones and drops some. The sample includes over 250,000 clones, around 90% seen only once; the top ten take about 1%. Sequencing was done on a sample of PBMCs. Source of these receptors: a woman in her 30s in good health and CMV-seropositive.

This clone appeared once. The chain is built from TRBV7-9 and TRBJ1-2; 7 nucleotides agree with TRBD1. The CDR3 runs to 13 residues. CDR1 and CDR2 (germline): SEHNR, FQNEAQ (reference sequence). The ends lost 3 bases at V and 9 bases at J; junction bases unmatched: 7. Here the CDR3 DNA reads TGTGCCAGCAGCTTTGAGGGGGCGGATAGCTACACCTTC. It is translated as CASSFEGADSYTF.

With regard to this clone: A junction boundary mismatches the germline segment, possibly from a read error. For the CDR3, the DNA is TGCGCCAGCAGCCAAGATCCCCGGGACGGTGACGCCCACTTC. Translating it yields CASSQDPRDGDAHF. The chain uses TRBV4-1 and TRBJ2-7; D possibly uses TRBD1 or TRBD2 (5 bases each). The length of the CDR3 is 14 residues. Germline V gene lookup returns CDR1 MGHRA and CDR2 YSYEKL.

This clone came up once. V gene TRBV6-6 combines with J gene TRBJ1-5; D is uncertain. The CDR3 sequence is 13 residues long. V was pared by 6 bases and J by 0 bases, with 6 bases between. The germline CDR1 and CDR2 sequences are MNHNY and SVGAGI (reference sequence). The CDR3 DNA reads as TGTGCCAGCAGGGAGACTAGCAATCAGCCCCAGCATTTT. It encodes CASRETSNQPQHF.

The V call is TRBV9, the J call TRBJ1-1, with D perhaps matching TRBD1 (6 bases). The V end lost 4 bases, the J end lost 6 bases, and 22 bases lay between the germline ends. Germline V gene data show CDR1 as SGDLS and CDR2 as YYNGEE. This CDR3 has 16 amino acids. Here the CDR3 DNA reads TGTGCCAGCAGCCCCTCGTCCAGGGGCGGGTCGGCTGAAGCTTTCTTT. This encodes CASSPSSRGGSAEAFF.

The chain carries TRBV30 and TRBJ1-5, with D perhaps matching TRBD1 (6 bases). The CDR3 is 13 residues long. Trimming cost V 6 bases and J 3 bases, with 12 bases left between them. The V gene's germline CDR1 is GTSNPN and CDR2 SVGIG (reference sequence). The CDR3 is CACSDRPNQPQHF. The CDR3 DNA sequence: TGTGCCTGCTCGGACAGACCCAATCAGCCCCAGCATTTT.

In regard to this clone: The sample has other DNA sequences that encode this CDR3 too. The CDR3 bases are TGTGCCACCAGCAGAGGTTCCTACGAGCAGTACTTC. It specifies CATSRGSYEQYF. This sequence joins TRBV15 and TRBJ2-7; no firm D call. The CDR3 spans 12 residues. Germline V CDR1 and CDR2: LNHNV, YYDKDF (reference sequence). The ends were cut back, 1 base at V and 1 base at J, with 2 bases in the middle.

Regarding this clone: This sample also contains other DNA sequences that code for the same CDR3. The chain links TRBV27 to TRBJ1-5; D might be TRBD1 (5 bases). Trimming removed 6 bases from V and 4 bases from J, with 10 bases in between. Germline CDR1 MNHEY, CDR2 SMNVEV (reference sequence). The CDR3 has 13 amino acids. CDR3 loop: CASRSGSNQPQHF. The CDR3 region has the DNA TGTGCCAGCAGGTCAGGGTCGAATCAGCCCCAGCATTTT.

V is TRBV27 and J is TRBJ1-5; D is undetermined. CDR1 is MNHEY, CDR2 SMNVEV, per germline (reference sequence). V dropped 3 bases and J dropped 2 bases, with 8 bases sitting between them. The CDR3 covers 14 residues. The CDR3 DNA is TGTGCCAGCAGTTTTGCGGGTGGCAATCAGCCCCAGCATTTT. This translates into CASSFAGGNQPQHF.

This chain uses TRBV5-1 with TRBJ2-1; 9 bases map to TRBD2. Trimming cost V 4 bases and J 6 bases; bases outside gene matches: 11. In germline, CDR1 is SGHRS, CDR2 YFSETQ. The CDR3 has 16 residues. The CDR3 region has the DNA TGCGCCAGCAGCCTGGTAGCGGGAGTCTTATCCAATGAGCAGTTCTTC. Protein product: CASSLVAGVLSNEQFF.

V is TRBV4-3 and J is TRBJ1-4; 7 bases match TRBD1. Trimming cost V 2 bases and J 6 bases; bases outside gene matches: 6. The CDR3 consists of 15 residues. Germline CDR1 reads LGHNA; CDR2 reads YSLEER. This chain's CDR3 is CASSQQGVVDEKLFF. The DNA for the CDR3 is TGCGCCAGCAGCCAACAGGGGGTAGTGGATGAAAAACTGTTTTTT.

Of note for this clone: The identical CDR3 is also encoded by other nucleotide sequences in the sample. The J gene is TRBJ1-5, the V gene TRBV18; perhaps TRBD1 as D (5 bases). Germline loops: CDR1 KGHSH, CDR2 LQKENI. V lost 3 bases and J 5 bases, leaving 8 bases between the germline ends. The CDR3 totals 13 residues. The CDR3 loop reads CASSPGGDQPQHF. As DNA, the CDR3 is TGTGCCAGCTCACCTGGGGGTGATCAGCCCCAGCATTTT. Full variable domain (outside the CDR3, taken from reference TRBV18 and TRBJ1-5): NAGVMQNPRHLVRRRGQEARLRCSPMKGHSHVYWYRQLPEEGLKFMVYLQKENIIDESGMPKERFSAEFPKEGPSILRIQQVVRGDSAAYFCASSPGGDQPQHFGDGTRLSIL.

The rearrangement uses TRBV27 and TRBJ2-5; 10 bases are a match to TRBD2. Trimming at V came to 2 bases and at J to 0 bases, leaving 0 bases not matched to a gene. The germline V gene has CDR1 MNHEY and CDR2 SMNVEV (reference sequence). The CDR3 length is 15 residues. CDR3: CASSLLAGDQETQYF. CDR3 DNA: TGTGCCAGCAGTTTACTAGCGGGGGACCAAGAGACCCAGTACTTC.

V usage is TRBV10-1 and J usage is TRBJ2-7; 9 nucleotides match TRBD2. Germline CDR1 WNHNN, CDR2 SYGVQD (reference sequence). V lost 7 bases and J lost 4; bases outside the gene matches: 11. The CDR3 has 15 amino acids. The chain's CDR3 is CASISRLAEPYEQYF. The CDR3, as DNA: TGCGCCAGCATTTCTAGACTAGCGGAACCTTACGAGCAGTACTTC.

This rearrangement joins TRBV18 to TRBJ1-1; TRBD1 might be the D (5 bases). This CDR3 has 14 residues. Germline V lookup: CDR1 KGHSH, CDR2 LQKENI. Trimming took off 3 bases at V and 3 bases at J, with 11 bases between the two ends. In DNA form, the CDR3 reads TGTGCCAGCTCACCGGGGGACGGGGACACTGAAGCTTTCTTT. Its translation: CASSPGDGDTEAFF. Looking up the rest from reference TRBV18 and TRBJ1-1 gives the full variable domain: NAGVMQNPRHLVRRRGQEARLRCSPMKGHSHVYWYRQLPEEGLKFMVYLQKENIIDESGMPKERFSAEFPKEGPSILRIQQVVRGDSAAYFCASSPGDGDTEAFFGQGTRLTVV.

The rearrangement links TRBV7-2 to TRBJ2-2; 9 nucleotides match TRBD1. Trimming at V came to 5 bases and at J to 4 bases, leaving 17 bases not matched to a gene. Germline V CDR1 and CDR2: SGHTA, FQGNSA. The CDR3 sequence is 19 residues long. The CDR3 reads CASSPPIRGTGSGTGELFF. The CDR3 DNA reads TGTGCCAGCAGCCCACCAATTCGGGGGACAGGGTCGGGCACCGGGGAGCTGTTTTTT.

The genes are TRBV14 and TRBJ2-7; D is ambiguous. This CDR3 has 11 residues. Trimming took off 6 bases at V and 3 bases at J, with 6 bases between the two ends. CDR1 and CDR2 from the germline V gene are SGHDN and FVKESK. The CDR3 loop is CASSLLYEQYF. The DNA of the CDR3 is TGTGCCAGCAGTCTCCTCTACGAGCAGTACTTC.

The CDR3 DNA reads as TGTGCCAGCAGCGTAGCTCAGGACAGGGGACACACCATATATTTT. Translated: CASSVAQDRGHTIYF. The genes are TRBV9 and TRBJ1-3; 9 bases fit TRBD1. This CDR3 is built from 15 residues. CDR1 is SGDLS, CDR2 YYNGEE, per germline. The trim removed 0 bases at V and 8 bases at J, leaving 6 bases unmatched.

This chain connects TRBV5-1 to TRBJ2-3; 11 bases agree with TRBD2. Per the germline V gene, CDR1 is SGHRS and CDR2 is YFSETQ. This CDR3 contains 17 residues. Trimming cost V 0 bases and J 5 bases; bases outside gene matches: 8. The CDR3 here is CASSLVGLAGGVDTQYF. The CDR3, as DNA: TGCGCCAGCAGCTTGGTCGGGCTAGCGGGAGGAGTAGATACGCAGTATTTT.

The V call is TRBV4-2, the J call TRBJ2-7; D is possibly TRBD2 (6 bases). Germline-derived CDR1 and CDR2 are LGHNA and YNFKEQ. The CDR3 consists of 14 residues. The ends were cut back, 4 bases at V and 3 bases at J, with 13 bases in the middle. The CDR3 loop reads CASSPGSSDYEQYF. The DNA for the CDR3 is TGTGCCAGCAGCCCCGGGAGTTCCGACTACGAGCAGTACTTC.

CDR3: CATSRSRTGYVDTEAFF. The CDR3, as DNA: TGTGCCACCAGCAGATCCCGGACAGGGTATGTCGACACTGAAGCTTTCTTT. The chain carries TRBV15 and TRBJ1-1, with 8 bases lining up with TRBD1. Per the germline V gene, CDR1 is LNHNV and CDR2 is YYDKDF (reference sequence). The V segment lost 2 bases and the J segment 3 bases; nucleotides outside the gene matches: 11. This CDR3 has 17 amino acids.

The rearrangement uses TRBV6-5 and TRBJ2-6; D ambiguous. The germline V gene has CDR1 MNHEY and CDR2 SVGAGI. There are 14 residues in the CDR3. V lost 2 bases and J lost 0, with 2 bases in between. Written as DNA, the CDR3 is TGTGCCAGCAGTTACAGCTCTGGGGCCAACGTCCTGACTTTC. Protein: CASSYSSGANVLTF.

The chain is built from TRBV6-5 and TRBJ1-1; no clear D. The germline gives CDR1 MNHEY, CDR2 SVGAGI. This CDR3 spans 14 amino acids. The ends were cut back, 3 bases at V and 3 bases at J, with 11 bases in the middle. The chain's CDR3 is CASSYEADDTEAFF. CDR3 nucleotides: TGTGCCAGCAGTTATGAGGCGGATGACACTGAAGCTTTCTTT.

The chain joins TRBV2 to TRBJ1-4; D gene uncertain. The CDR3 runs 13 residues. Looked up from germline, CDR1 is SNHLY and CDR2 is FYNNEI. V was cut by 7 bases and J by 7 bases, with 13 bases left in between. The CDR3 loop is CASKGPATEKLFF. The CDR3 nucleotides read TGTGCCAGCAAGGGTCCTGCCACTGAAAAACTGTTTTTT.